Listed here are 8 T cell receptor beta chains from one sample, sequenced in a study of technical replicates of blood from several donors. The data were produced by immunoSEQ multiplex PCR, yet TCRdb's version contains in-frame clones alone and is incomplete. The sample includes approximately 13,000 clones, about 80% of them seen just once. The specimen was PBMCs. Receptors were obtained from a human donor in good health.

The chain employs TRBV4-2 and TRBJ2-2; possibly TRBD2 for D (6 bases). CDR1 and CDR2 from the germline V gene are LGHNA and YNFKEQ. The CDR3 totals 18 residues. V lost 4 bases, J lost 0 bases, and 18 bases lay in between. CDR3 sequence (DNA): TGTGCCAGCAGCCCAGAAGGTGGGGCTAGCGCGAACACCGGGGAGCTGTTTTTT. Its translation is CASSPEGGASANTGELFF.

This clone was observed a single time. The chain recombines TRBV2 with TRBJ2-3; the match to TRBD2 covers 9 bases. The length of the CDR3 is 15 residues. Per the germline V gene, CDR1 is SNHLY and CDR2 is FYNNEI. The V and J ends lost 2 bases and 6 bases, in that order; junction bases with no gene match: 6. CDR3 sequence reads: CASSENSGGFDTQYF. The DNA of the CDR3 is TGTGCCAGCAGTGAAAATAGCGGGGGATTTGATACGCAGTATTTT. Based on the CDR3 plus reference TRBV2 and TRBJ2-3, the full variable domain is EPEVTQTPSHQVTQMGQEVILRCVPISNHLYFYWYRQILGQKVEFLVSFYNNEISEKSEIFDDQFSVERPDGSNFTLKIRSTKLEDSAMYFCASSENSGGFDTQYFGPGTRLTVL.

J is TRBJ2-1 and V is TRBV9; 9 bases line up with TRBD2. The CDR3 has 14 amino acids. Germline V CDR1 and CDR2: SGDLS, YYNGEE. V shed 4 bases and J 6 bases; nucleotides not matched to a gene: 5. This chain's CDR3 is CASSKLTSGNEQFF. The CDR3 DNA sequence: TGTGCCAGCAGCAAACTGACTAGCGGCAATGAGCAGTTCTTC.

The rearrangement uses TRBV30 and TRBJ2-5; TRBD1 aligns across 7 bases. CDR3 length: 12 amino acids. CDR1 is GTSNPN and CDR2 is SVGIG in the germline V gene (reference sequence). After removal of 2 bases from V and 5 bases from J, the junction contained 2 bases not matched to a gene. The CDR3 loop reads CAWSTGVETQYF. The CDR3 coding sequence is TGTGCCTGGAGTACAGGGGTCGAGACCCAGTACTTC.

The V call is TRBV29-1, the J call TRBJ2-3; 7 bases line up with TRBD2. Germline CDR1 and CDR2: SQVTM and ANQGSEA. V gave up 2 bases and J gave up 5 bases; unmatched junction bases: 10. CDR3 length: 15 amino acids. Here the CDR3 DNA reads TGCAGCGTTGAATTTACGGGAGGAGTGGGAGATACGCAGTATTTT. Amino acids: CSVEFTGGVGDTQYF.

The CDR3 DNA reads as TGTGCCAGTAGCCAAACTCCGGGACTAGCGGCTTACAATGAGCAGTTCTTC. Translated, it gives CASSQTPGLAAYNEQFF. This chain connects TRBV19 to TRBJ2-1, with 11 bases that match TRBD2. CDR3 length: 17 residues. Germline V gives CDR1 LNHDA, CDR2 SQIVND (reference sequence). V gave up 6 bases and J gave up 4 bases; unmatched junction bases: 11. The entire variable domain, with the rest obtained from reference TRBV19 and TRBJ2-1, is as follows: DGGITQSPKYLFRKEGQNVTLSCEQNLNHDAMYWYRQDPGQGLRLIYYSQIVNDFQKGDIAEGYSVSREKKESFPLTVTSAQKNPTAFYLCASSQTPGLAAYNEQFFGPGTRLTVL.

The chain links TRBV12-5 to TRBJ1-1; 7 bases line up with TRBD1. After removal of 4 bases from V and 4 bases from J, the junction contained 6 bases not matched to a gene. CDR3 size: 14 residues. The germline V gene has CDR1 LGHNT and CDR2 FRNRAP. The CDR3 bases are TGTGCTAGTGGTTCAACAGGGGCTAGCACTGAAGCTTTCTTT. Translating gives CASGSTGASTEAFF.

The CDR3 region has the DNA TGCGCCAGCAGTGGCACACCAGCGGGAGGGGGACCGCTGTTTTTT. Its translation: CASSGTPAGGGPLFF. The rearrangement uses TRBV10-2 and TRBJ2-2, with TRBD2 matching 10 bases. Germline V CDR1 and CDR2: WSHSY, SAAADI. The trim removed 4 bases at V and 13 bases at J, leaving 12 bases unmatched. CDR3 size: 15 residues.